This entry lists 25 T cell receptor beta chains sequenced from one sample in a study of blood T cell repertoires in COVID-19. Assay: immunoSEQ multiplex PCR; the TCRdb copy retains only in-frame clones and omits some. The sample lists roughly 330,000 clones, 86% occurring once. The specimen sequenced was peripheral blood. The source of these receptors is a woman in her forties or fifties with acute or convalescent COVID-19.

The chain uses TRBV4-3 and TRBJ2-1; D is ambiguous. Deletions cut 1 base from V and 0 bases from J, with 7 bases between. The CDR3 sequence is 15 residues long. Germline V gene lookup returns CDR1 LGHNA and CDR2 YSLEER. The DNA of the CDR3 is TGCGCCAGCAGCCAAGTTAAGAGCTCCTACAATGAGCAGTTCTTC. Translated: CASSQVKSSYNEQFF.

This chain uses TRBV3-1 (or the pseudogene TRBV3-2) with TRBJ2-1; 8 nucleotides align to TRBD2. Germline V CDR1 and CDR2: LGHDT, YNNKEL (reference sequence). The CDR3 spans 15 residues. J was trimmed by 0 bases and V by 7 bases; bases with no gene match: 5. CDR3 loop: CASTTSGSSYNEQFF. CDR3 DNA sequence: TGTGCCAGCACCACTAGCGGTAGCTCCTACAATGAGCAGTTCTTC.

This clone has just a few counts. The chain joins TRBV4-3 to TRBJ2-7; 9 bases fit TRBD1. Germline loops: CDR1 LGHNA, CDR2 YSLEER. The J segment lost 6 bases and the V segment lost 0 bases, leaving 3 bases of the junction unmatched. This CDR3 contains 14 residues. The CDR3 is CASSQDGTGREQYF. CDR3 bases: TGCGCCAGCAGCCAAGATGGGACAGGGCGCGAGCAGTACTTC.

The CDR3 loop reads CASSIDRSNSPLHF. CDR3 nucleotide sequence: TGCGCCAGCAGCATAGACAGAAGTAATTCACCCCTCCACTTT. V is TRBV5-1 and J is TRBJ1-6; D may be TRBD1 (5 bases). V lost 4 bases to trimming and J lost 6 bases, with 11 bases between them. This CDR3 has 14 residues. Per germline, CDR1 SGHRS and CDR2 YFSETQ.

This chain connects TRBV28 to TRBJ1-1; 7 bases match TRBD1. Germline CDR1 MDHEN, CDR2 SYDVKM. V gave up 6 bases and J gave up 4 bases; unmatched junction bases: 11. The CDR3 runs 15 residues. CDR3: CASRPGGGRTTEAFF. Here the CDR3 DNA reads TGTGCCAGCAGACCAGGGGGTGGTCGGACCACTGAAGCTTTCTTT.

The J gene is TRBJ1-2, the V gene TRBV2; unclear D gene. CDR3 length: 15 amino acids. Germline V lookup: CDR1 SNHLY, CDR2 FYNNEI. V was clipped by 3 bases and J by 4 bases, with 15 bases between them. The CDR3: CASSEDVEVRYGYTF. In nucleotides, the CDR3 is TGTGCCAGCAGTGAGGATGTAGAGGTACGCTATGGCTACACCTTC.

The chain carries TRBV6-1 and TRBJ1-5; D perhaps matches TRBD1 (6 bases). The CDR3 has 15 residues. V was clipped by 2 bases and J by 6 bases, with 14 bases between them. Per germline, CDR1 MNHNS and CDR2 SASEGT. DNA of the CDR3: TGTGCCAGCAGTGAATGGGCGGGGGCGGCTCAGCCCCAGCATTTT. Translating gives CASSEWAGAAQPQHF.

V gene TRBV30 combines with J gene TRBJ2-7; a possible D gene is TRBD2 (6 bases). The V and J ends lost 0 bases and 5 bases respectively, with 14 bases between them. This CDR3 comprises 14 residues. Germline V gene data show CDR1 as GTSNPN and CDR2 as SVGIG (reference sequence). The CDR3 nucleotides are TGTGCCTGGAGTGTACTGGGGGGAGAGGACGAGCAGTACTTC. Translating gives CAWSVLGGEDEQYF.

J is TRBJ1-2 and V is TRBV6-2 or TRBV6-3, with 9 bases lining up with TRBD1. Germline V gives CDR1 MNHEY, CDR2 SVGEGT. This CDR3 region has 16 residues. V gave up 5 bases and J gave up 5 bases; unmatched junction bases: 12. The CDR3 DNA reads TGTGCCAGCAGTCCGATGGGACAGGGCTCAATTTATGGCTACACCTTC. Its protein is CASSPMGQGSIYGYTF.

The CDR3 nucleotides read TGTGCCAGCCGGGCTTGGACAGGGGACGGCTACACCTTC. Translated: CASRAWTGDGYTF. The rearrangement joins TRBV19 to TRBJ1-2, with 9 bases aligning to TRBD1. The V segment lost 9 bases and the J segment 8 bases; nucleotides outside the gene matches: 10. Germline assignment: CDR1 LNHDA and CDR2 SQIVND (reference sequence). CDR3 length equals 13 residues. The complete variable domain, with remaining parts taken from reference TRBV19 and TRBJ1-2, reads DGGITQSPKYLFRKEGQNVTLSCEQNLNHDAMYWYRQDPGQGLRLIYYSQIVNDFQKGDIAEGYSVSREKKESFPLTVTSAQKNPTAFYLCASRAWTGDGYTFGSGTRLTVV.

The rearrangement uses TRBV19 and TRBJ2-1, with a weak D call TRBD2 (6 bases). CDR1 and CDR2 from the germline V gene are LNHDA and SQIVND (reference sequence). The CDR3 has 13 amino acids. Trimming removed 3 bases from V and 9 bases from J, with 12 bases in between. CDR3 DNA sequence: TGTGCCAGTAGTATCATGGGGGGAGGTGAGCAGTTCTTC. It translates to CASSIMGGGEQFF.

This clone was seen a few times. V is TRBV5-1 and J is TRBJ2-7; a possible D gene is TRBD1 (5 bases). The CDR3 spans 15 residues. V was cut by 0 bases and J by 5 bases, with 15 bases left in between. Per germline, CDR1 SGHRS and CDR2 YFSETQ. The CDR3 nucleotides read TGCGCCAGCAGCTTGGGACAGCGTCTTGCCAACGAGCAGTACTTC. As protein: CASSLGQRLANEQYF.

The V call is TRBV28, the J call TRBJ2-7; 9 positions match TRBD1. The CDR3 is 12 amino acids. Losses at the gene ends were 10 bases for V and 7 bases for J; bases not matched to a gene: 8. In germline, CDR1 is MDHEN, CDR2 SYDVKM. The CDR3 DNA is TGTGCCACGGGACAGGGAGCGAGGGAGCAGTACTTC. The encoded protein is CATGQGAREQYF.

This chain uses TRBV24-1 with TRBJ1-5, with D unclear. Germline values: CDR1 KGHDR, CDR2 SFDVKD. Trimming left V 2 bases short and J 5 bases short, with 9 bases between. The CDR3 runs 14 residues. Here the CDR3 reads CATSDYGSDQPQHF. CDR3 DNA: TGTGCCACCAGTGATTATGGCAGTGATCAGCCCCAGCATTTT.

The rearrangement uses TRBV7-3 and TRBJ2-5; 10 bases line up with TRBD1. With V trimmed by 1 base and J by 5 bases, 7 bases remained unmatched. Germline-derived CDR1 and CDR2 are SGHTA and FQGTGA. The CDR3 covers 16 residues. The CDR3 nucleotides read TGTGCCAGCAGCTTAAATCGGGGACAGGGGCGGGAGACCCAGTACTTC. It codes for CASSLNRGQGRETQYF.

Note on this clone: Within the sample, other DNA sequences also encode this same CDR3. The chain links TRBV30 to TRBJ1-3, with D uncertain. Germline values: CDR1 GTSNPN, CDR2 SVGIG (reference sequence). V was clipped by 2 bases and J by 3 bases, with 8 bases between them. This CDR3 comprises 13 residues. The CDR3 loop reads CAWSLGSGNTIYF. The CDR3 DNA sequence: TGTGCCTGGAGTTTAGGGAGTGGAAACACCATATATTTT.

The gene calls are TRBV28 and TRBJ2-3; D is possibly TRBD2 (5 bases). The V and J ends lost 1 base and 3 bases respectively, with 8 bases between them. The CDR3 has 14 residues. CDR1 MDHEN and CDR2 SYDVKM come from the germline V gene. CDR3 protein: CASSLSGFTDTQYF. DNA for the CDR3: TGTGCCAGCAGTTTATCGGGATTTACAGATACGCAGTATTTT.

CDR3 region: CASRYRQGMNTEAFF. CDR3 DNA: TGTGCCAGTAGATACCGACAGGGTATGAACACTGAAGCTTTCTTT. The rearrangement joins TRBV19 to TRBJ1-1; 7 bases are shared with TRBD1. After removal of 6 bases from V and 0 bases from J, the junction contained 7 bases not matched to a gene. Looked up from germline, CDR1 is LNHDA and CDR2 is SQIVND (reference sequence). The CDR3 length is 15 residues.

The chain combines TRBV7-2 with TRBJ1-5; 10 bases align to TRBD1. Germline values: CDR1 SGHTA, CDR2 FQGNSA. This CDR3 has 17 residues. The V gene end was trimmed by 3 bases and the J gene end by 0 bases; junction bases not matched to a gene: 5. The CDR3: CASSFRDRGDSNQPQHF. The DNA of the CDR3 is TGTGCCAGCAGCTTCCGGGACAGGGGAGATAGCAATCAGCCCCAGCATTTT.

This rearrangement joins TRBV28 to TRBJ2-7, with 11 bases fitting TRBD1. CDR3 size: 17 residues. CDR1 is MDHEN and CDR2 is SYDVKM in the germline V gene. With 6 bases clipped from V and 2 bases from J, the junction kept 12 bases outside the gene matches. The CDR3 coding sequence is TGTGCCAGCAGCAGGGACAGGGGGGCGAATCTACCCTACGAGCAGTACTTC. This gives the protein CASSRDRGANLPYEQYF.

J is TRBJ1-2 and V is TRBV25-1; unclear D gene. The CDR3 sequence is 14 residues long. Germline CDR1 and CDR2: MGHDK and SYGVNS. V was pared by 3 bases and J by 8 bases, with 16 bases between. CDR3 region: CASSELVAGGGYTF. CDR3 coding DNA: TGTGCCAGCAGTGAGCTTGTCGCGGGCGGAGGCTACACCTTC.

This clone was seen once. The chain links TRBV6-6 to TRBJ2-6, with TRBD1 matching 9 bases. CDR1 and CDR2 (germline): MNHNY, SVGAGI (reference sequence). This CDR3 contains 13 residues. The trim removed 4 bases at V and 12 bases at J, leaving 4 bases unmatched. Written as DNA, the CDR3 is TGTGCCAGCAGTTGGGACAGGGTAGGCGTCCTGACTTTC. It translates to CASSWDRVGVLTF.

V gene TRBV28 combines with J gene TRBJ2-3; maybe TRBD2 (5 bases). CDR3 length equals 16 residues. Germline CDR1 MDHEN, CDR2 SYDVKM. Trimming removed 4 bases from V and 6 bases from J, with 20 bases in between. CDR3 sequence reads: CASSSRTSGKMDTQYF. The CDR3 nucleotides read TGTGCCAGCAGTTCCCGGACTTCCGGGAAGATGGATACGCAGTATTTT.

This clone was seen just once. The chain uses TRBV18 and TRBJ1-4, with TRBD1 identical over 9 bases. CDR3 length: 14 residues. Germline V gives CDR1 KGHSH, CDR2 LQKENI. The junction had 2 bases not matched to a gene; V was cut back by 3 bases and J by 6 bases. The DNA of the CDR3 is TGTGCCAGCTCACCGACAGGGGGGGATGAAAAACTGTTTTTT. It codes for CASSPTGGDEKLFF.

This chain links TRBV18 with TRBJ1-2; 7 nucleotides align to TRBD1. The CDR3 runs to 16 residues. Per germline, CDR1 KGHSH and CDR2 LQKENI. Trimming cost V 2 bases and J 4 bases; bases outside gene matches: 10. This CDR3 is CASSPTWDRNSYGYTF. CDR3 bases: TGTGCCAGCTCACCAACTTGGGACAGAAATTCCTATGGCTACACCTTC. The full variable domain, with the rest looked up from reference TRBV18 and TRBJ1-2, is NAGVMQNPRHLVRRRGQEARLRCSPMKGHSHVYWYRQLPEEGLKFMVYLQKENIIDESGMPKERFSAEFPKEGPSILRIQQVVRGDSAAYFCASSPTWDRNSYGYTFGSGTRLTVV.